This record looks at one T cell receptor (beta chain) sequence and its context. One end of the junction fails to match germline, which may point to a read error. Germline CDR1 is MNHNS and CDR2 is SASEGT. This CDR3 contains 13 residues. The source of the sample is a study of blood T cell repertoires in COVID-19. Overall study: Spain, Italy and the United States supplied samples that represented acute and convalescent COVID-19.

Method: immunoSEQ multiplex PCR; TCRdb's copy keeps in-frame clones and lacks some. Found here are 50,000 or so clones, roughly nine tenths of them singletons; the top ten hold over 25%. The chain couples TRBV6-1 to TRBJ2-5, with TRBD1 matching 10 bases. The clonotype originates from a human donor in a cohort sampled during active COVID-19. Sequenced material: peripheral blood. The CDR3 loop reads CASSERDRGIPHF. DNA of the CDR3: TGTGCCAGCAGTGAGAGGGACAGGGGTATCCCCCACTTC.